Sequencing of this T cell receptor beta chain was carried out in a study of cytomegalovirus exposure and HLA in healthy donors (dated by TCRdb to 2017 to 2019). Study-wide context: According to an earlier analysis of around 600 of the donors, roughly 180 million T cells yielded some 120 million unique TCR beta sequences and around 300 Gb of sequence data. Among the roughly 400 genotyped donors, around 79% belonged to the genetic ancestry cluster associated with self-reported Caucasian donors. The study was designed to test whether signatures of past pathogen exposure could be identified by cataloging public T cell receptors. Using immunosequencing, the study profiled T cell repertoires from roughly 650 subjects and related those repertoires to cytomegalovirus serostatus. Along with the roughly 700-subject first cohort, a separate validation cohort of 120 different subjects was used. Genome-wide SNP genotypes for about 55% of the roughly 670 donors were used in a later genetic analysis, which treated that subset as a discovery cohort. Approximately 300 gigabases of sequencing data and 70 million to 100 million unique TCR sequences made up an early release that covered 640 HLA-typed donors. An earlier analysis of 587 of the donors used high-throughput TCR beta sequencing to judge whether each TCR beta V gene segment behaved as functional or pseudogenic. To study patterns of TCR occurrence, a later analysis re-analyzed previously published TCR beta repertoires from 550 to 800 donors and added high-resolution HLA genotyping. Typing coverage differed by locus: A, B, C, DRB1 and DQB1 were typed in about 620-640 donors, DQA1 in about 500, DPA1 in 606, and DPB1 in approximately 450. Both class I and class II loci were covered by HLA typing, at four-digit resolution. About five DR-DQ haplotypes were treated as single units for association and clustering because of strong linkage in the cohort. To predict cytomegalovirus infection status, the study brought together high-throughput TCR immunosequencing, statistical association of individual TCRs with disease status, and machine learning. Every repertoire in the discovery cohort had been generated on one and the same sequencing platform. Rather than using new phenotypic data, the later analysis identified candidate immune exposures from TCR beta sequences and from how often those sequences occurred across donors. Among over 350 genotyped donors of the cohort, an average of approximately 240,000 unique TCR beta nucleotide sequences were sequenced per donor, roughly 20% of them non-productive. Alongside the repertoire data, information on donor age, sex, ethnicity and CMV serostatus was compiled.

The method behind the library was the immunoSEQ multiplex PCR assay. The multiplex PCR relied on a mix of 60 forward primers for TCR Vbeta segments and 13 reverse primers for TCR Jbeta segments. A multiplex PCR assay on genomic DNA amplified the CDR3 region of rearranged TCR beta genes. Amplified TCR beta libraries were sequenced as 87-base-pair reads on the Illumina HiSeq System. Per the authors' processing: Across the 666 repertoires, a later analysis counted roughly 84 million unique TCR beta chains, roughly 11 million of which were shared by at least two donors. Raw reads were error-corrected and collapsed into unique sequences with a nearest-neighbor algorithm that merged closely related sequences to remove PCR and sequencing errors. To assign V, D and J gene segments, CDR3 sequences were aligned to IMGT reference sequences. For a sequence to be retained, at least a six-nucleotide match to both a V gene segment and a J gene segment was required. Rearrangements were called productive when the CDR3 lacked stop codons and stayed in frame with V and J; all others were non-productive. CDR3 was defined by IMGT convention, running from the second conserved V-encoded cysteine to the conserved J-encoded phenylalanine. The earlier analysis of a few hundred of the donors excluded any sequence lacking an unambiguous match to a single V gene segment. In an earlier analysis of 587 of the donors, V segments were called functional above 56.7% productive rearrangements and were called segregating when the between-donor standard deviation exceeded 5%. A statistical classification framework was developed to diagnose cytomegalovirus status using the catalog of TCR beta chain sequences. A later analysis assigned V and J genes by comparing TCR nucleotide sequences with IMGT/GENE-DB human TR gene sequences. In a later analysis, CDR3 sequences and most-parsimonious VDJ recombination scenarios were assigned using the TCRdist pipeline. In a later analysis, every TCR beta chain was defined by the combination of its CDR3 amino acid sequence and its V-gene family, and reads without a unique V-gene family were dropped. In a later analysis, a few hundred highly shared, low-generation-probability nucleotide sequences were removed to address suspected cross-contamination and a sequencing artifact. In a later analysis, a clonal expansion index was calculated for each public chain from normalized within-repertoire ranks of inferred template counts. Generation probabilities in a later analysis came from a VDJ recombination model fitted to out-of-frame rearrangements, and those results were checked against IGoR. A later analysis scored TCR-TCR, TCR-HLA and TCR-CMV co-occurrence with hypergeometric tests, applying a repertoire-size bias correction to TCR pairs. False discovery rates were estimated in a later analysis by permuting HLA or CMV assignments 20 times. In a later analysis, co-occurring TCRs were grouped using DBSCAN, with TCRdist sequence similarity added in when clustering inside HLA-allele-positive subsets. Co-occurrence clustering excluded repertoires with fewer than 30,000 or more than 120,000 public chains, plus five with anomalous nucleotide sharing. TCRdb took over this immuneACCESS table, retaining in-frame rearrangements with V and J assigned. Such tables are incomplete; in checked studies, under half of the missing clones stem from an unresolved V gene, and the remainder is unexplained. V and J calls and clone size come straight from that table; D and trimming were deduced from the DNA. The sample table shows roughly 130,000 clones, and 65% to 75% are seen once. Less than 7% of the sample is in the top ten clones.

Details on this clone: Its antigen is not yet known. No base quality values were provided; no much bigger clone lies one nucleotide off.

The cohort was made up of about 670 healthy bone marrow donors. Cohort members were all nominally healthy when sampled, although unrecorded immune exposures were likely present. The donor tested CMV seropositive, placing the donor among the 289 seropositive members of the cohort. A peripheral blood sample was collected from each donor, and TCR beta sequencing was performed on peripheral blood mononuclear cells. Genomic DNA extraction from the blood cell samples was performed with the Qiagen DNeasy Blood Extraction Kit. On the study overall, not on this receptor specifically: Because counts were too low, fewer than 20 rarely observed V segments, including chromosome 9 orphons, were excluded from the earlier analysis of 587 of the donors. The authors suggested that the approach could potentially be generalized to other disease states and immunological phenotypes. CMV serostatus was the only immune exposure information available for the cohort. A group of highly shared sequence variants was considered likely to be a technical artifact of the sequencing pipeline. Most TCR sequences were observed very rarely across donors, whereas some public TCRs were present in many individuals. Specific HLA alleles were associated with 15,000 to 20,000 TCR beta sequences at a false discovery rate of 0.05 in a later analysis. In a later analysis, most CMV-associated TCR beta chains were found to appear HLA-restricted, with HLA associations seemingly driven largely by CMV exposure. A further reported finding was that TCR beta sequences accurately predicted the HLA-A and HLA-B alleles for most subjects in the first cohort. A later analysis reported that several top co-occurrence clusters appeared linked to parvovirus B19, influenza, CMV and Epstein-Barr virus. Some IMGT-functional V segments, including TRBV6-2 and TRBV6-3, could not be distinguished by the 87-base-pair reads and were therefore excluded. In a later analysis, the rate of TCR association differed among HLA loci, with DRB1 alleles having the most associated TCRs and HLA-C alleles having the fewest. An association between a missense DCLRE1C variant and V-gene and J-gene trimming of TCR beta chains was found in a later genetic analysis and replicated in an independent cohort. Linkage disequilibrium might explain the correlated functional status among segregating V segments, but an unknown experimental factor could not be ruled out. Assigning TCR associations to individual alleles was difficult when HLA alleles, especially DR and DQ, strongly co-occurred. Because HLA typing was unavailable for some donors at each locus, only the typed subset was used in association tests. Only TCR beta chains were sequenced in this cohort, and the absence of alpha or paired-chain data limited detectable features. According to a later genetic analysis, donors in an Asian-associated ancestry cluster had fewer N-insertions in productive TCRs than the approximately 610-donor mean. A few of the identified cytomegalovirus-associated TCR beta chains were confirmed in vitro to be specific for cytomegalovirus antigens. The study gave a list of under 200 TCR beta chains associated with cytomegalovirus. In both the original and validation cohorts, the classifier was reported to diagnose cytomegalovirus status with high specificity and sensitivity. Roughly uniform sequencing depth across donors was assumed in presence/absence analyses, although this assumption may not hold. An earlier analysis of 587 of the donors showed that most TCR beta V segments appeared in productive rearrangements either about 87% or about 30% of the time, which broadly matched IMGT annotations. Compared with equally common non-associated chains, HLA-associated TCR beta chains in a later analysis were more clonally expanded and had lower generation probabilities.

Relative to germline, V is 3 bases shorter and J is 5 bases shorter, with 11 bases between their ends. The CDR3 spans 13 residues, from the cysteine through the phenylalanine. This entry keeps only the CDR3 DNA: 39 bases, framed from base 1. CDR1 and CDR2 (SGHRS, YFSETQ) derive from the germline V gene. The receptor's source is a woman in her fifties or sixties in good health and CMV-seropositive. This chain is built from TRBV5-1 and TRBJ1-1, with a tentative D gene TRBD1 over 5 matching bases. Material for sequencing was PBMCs. Here is the DNA: TGCGCCAGCAGCTCCAGGAGGGGAACTGAAGCTTTCTTT. It encodes CASSSRRGTEAFF.